Sequencing of this T cell receptor (beta chain) was carried out in a study of blood T cell repertoires in COVID-19. Per the original data handling: Estimated nucleated cell counts came from reference gene primer amplification. The table came from immunoSEQ multiplex PCR; TCRdb's copy has only in-frame clones and leaves some out. That table supplies the V and J calls and clone size; D and trimming were determined from the DNA. The table lists 200,000 to 300,000 clones, about 91% of them singletons. CDR3 length: 16 residues. CDR1 is SGHAT and CDR2 is FQNNGV in the germline V gene. V shed 1 base, J shed 2 bases, and the junction held 4 bases outside the gene matches.

V gene TRBV11-2 combines with J gene TRBJ2-5, with 10 positions matching TRBD2. The sequenced sample was PBMCs or T cells enriched from blood (not recorded which). The sequence came from a woman between 35 and 50 years old with acute COVID-19. CDR3 sequence: CASSLALAGVQETQYF. In DNA, the CDR3 is TGTGCCAGCAGCTTAGCCCTAGCGGGGGTACAAGAGACCCAGTACTTC.